This T cell receptor (beta chain) was identified during a study of blood T cell repertoires in COVID-19. In the study overall: Samples of COVID-19 (acute and convalescent) were obtained from the United States, Italy and Spain. The cDNA or gDNA used as material had been derived from T cells, B-cell-depleted T cells, or PBMCs.

In the original processing: Nucleated cell number was recorded as an estimate derived from reference gene primer amplification. Assay: immunoSEQ multiplex PCR; the TCRdb copy retains only in-frame clones and omits some. The V and J calls and the clone size are those of that table, but D and trimming were determined from the DNA. The sample consists of 100,000 to 150,000 clones, 75% to 90% of them appearing once. While infection was still active, Seattle patients were enrolled and then followed longitudinally. J was trimmed by 14 bases and V by 2 bases; bases with no gene match: 6. The V gene's germline CDR1 is SEHNR and CDR2 FQNEAQ (reference sequence). There are 12 residues in the CDR3.

The sequence was collected from a woman aged 80 or over with COVID-19, enrolled during active disease. Sequences were obtained from peripheral blood. The gene calls are TRBV7-9 and TRBJ1-1, with 9 bases fitting TRBD1. The CDR3 protein is CASSLSGTGLFF. The CDR3 DNA reads TGTGCCAGCAGCTTATCCGGGACAGGGTTATTCTTT.